This T cell receptor beta chain was identified during a study of blood T cell repertoires in COVID-19. In the study overall: Acute-phase and convalescent COVID-19 samples originated in the United States, Italy and Spain. From T cells, B-cell-depleted T cells, or PBMCs came the material, which was cDNA or gDNA.

Study processing details: Researchers report that nucleated cell counts were estimated from reference gene primer amplification. Using immunoSEQ multiplex PCR, the repertoire was profiled, and TCRdb retains in-frame clones only, with some absent. That table supplies the V and J calls and clone size; D and trimming were determined from the DNA. The table includes under 250,000 clones, approximately 87% detected once. V gave up 5 bases and J gave up 7 bases, with 12 bases separating them. The germline gives CDR1 SEHNR, CDR2 FQNEAQ (reference sequence). The CDR3 contains 13 residues. The sequencing sample was made of peripheral blood. The rearrangement joins TRBV7-9 to TRBJ1-5; D gene uncertain. This clonotype originated in a man aged 55 to 70 with acute or convalescent COVID-19. The CDR3 sequence: CASSLHTSQPQHF. CDR3 coding DNA: TGTGCCAGCAGCCTCCATACTTCACAGCCCCAGCATTTT.